The 26 T cell receptor beta chains below come from one sample, sequenced in a study of CD8 T cells in Susac syndrome. The RNA input was about 0.5 to 1 ug, and it was reverse transcribed with random hexamers. TCRdb re-derived calls from the immunoSEQ multiplex PCR reads in MiXCR, one entry per CDR3 protein. The table lists about 200,000 distinct CDR3 sequences, about 96% of them singletons. The sample comprised CD4+ T cells from PBMCs. Receptors originate from a human donor with multiple sclerosis.

The chain is built from TRBV20-1 and TRBJ2-5, with 11 bases lining up with TRBD2. The V gene's germline CDR1 is DFQATT and CDR2 SNEGSKA (reference sequence). This CDR3 contains 13 residues. Trimming cost V 4 bases and J 3 bases; bases outside gene matches: 1. Here the CDR3 DNA reads TGCAGTGCTATTAGCGGGAGGGAAGAGACCCAGTACTTC. This codes for CSAISGREETQYF.

The chain links TRBV18 to TRBJ2-7; no reliable D call. Germline-derived CDR1 and CDR2 are KGHSH and LQKENI. Trimming took off 0 bases at V and 1 base at J, with 7 bases between the two ends. CDR3 length: 14 residues. This chain's CDR3 is CASSPPEISYEQYF. The CDR3 DNA is TGTGCCAGCTCACCACCAGAGATATCCTACGAGCAGTACTTC. The full variable domain, its missing parts supplied by reference TRBV18 and TRBJ2-7, is NAGVMQNPRHLVRRRGQEARLRCSPMKGHSHVYWYRQLPEEGLKFMVYLQKENIIDESGMPKERFSAEFPKEGPSILRIQQVVRGDSAAYFCASSPPEISYEQYFGPGTRLTVT.

DNA of the CDR3: TGTGCCAGCAGCAGGCTAGCGGGGGGACCCGAGACCCAGTACTTC. Its protein is CASSRLAGGPETQYF. The rearrangement links TRBV5-6 to TRBJ2-5; TRBD2 aligns across 11 bases. Trimming took 4 bases from V and 5 from J; bases not matched to a gene: 7. The germline gives CDR1 SGHDT, CDR2 YYEEEE. The length of the CDR3 is 15 residues.

The chain couples TRBV5-5 to TRBJ2-3; D gene ambiguous. V lost 4 bases and J 2 bases, leaving 14 bases between the germline ends. The CDR3 is 15 amino acids. Germline values: CDR1 SGHKS, CDR2 YYEKEE (reference sequence). CDR3 nucleotides: TGTGCCAGCAGCGTCGTAGGGCGGATCACAGATACGCAGTATTTT. Protein product: CASSVVGRITDTQYF.

The CDR3 is CASSMVGYGYTF. CDR3 nucleotide sequence: TGTGCCAGTAGTATGGTCGGGTATGGCTACACCTTC. This chain links TRBV19 with TRBJ1-2; D not certain. Per germline, CDR1 LNHDA and CDR2 SQIVND (reference sequence). The V end was cut by 3 bases, the J end by 5 bases, with 7 bases between. The CDR3 consists of 12 residues.

The V call is TRBV7-9, the J call TRBJ2-7; 10 bases fit TRBD2. The V gene's germline CDR1 is SEHNR and CDR2 FQNEAQ (reference sequence). V lost 5 bases to trimming and J lost 3 bases; unmatched junction nucleotides: 4. The CDR3 is 14 amino acids. The CDR3 coding sequence is TGTGCCAGCAGCCCTAGCGGGAGCTTCTACGAGCAGTACTTC. It is translated as CASSPSGSFYEQYF. Complete variable domain (other parts from reference TRBV7-9 and TRBJ2-7): DTGVSQNPRHKITKRGQNVTFRCDPISEHNRLYWYRQTLGQGPEFLTYFQNEAQLEKSRLLSDRFSAERPKGSFSTLEIQRTEQGDSAMYLCASSPSGSFYEQYFGPGTRLTVT.

The V call is TRBV30, the J call TRBJ2-4, with D unclear. This CDR3 comprises 14 residues. CDR1 is GTSNPN, CDR2 SVGIG, per germline (reference sequence). Trimming stripped 0 bases from V and 7 bases from J, with 13 bases between. The CDR3 sequence: CAWSVLLSINIQYF. CDR3 nucleotides: TGTGCCTGGAGTGTCCTCCTCTCTATCAACATTCAGTACTTC.

The V gene is TRBV12-3 or TRBV12-4, the J gene TRBJ2-1, with 10 nucleotides matching TRBD2. CDR3 length: 15 amino acids. Germline trimming cut 7 bases from V and 8 bases from J; bases unmatched to any gene: 11. The CDR3 region is CASIALTAGGHEQFF. For the CDR3, the DNA is TGTGCCAGCATCGCCCTAACAGCGGGAGGGCATGAGCAGTTCTTC.

CDR3 in DNA: TGTGCCAGCAGCTTCAGACAAGACTATGGCTACACCTTC. It specifies CASSFRQDYGYTF. The chain carries TRBV7-2 and TRBJ1-2; unclear D gene. The CDR3 contains 13 residues. Germline values: CDR1 SGHTA, CDR2 FQGNSA. Trimming took 3 bases from V and 3 from J, leaving 8 bases between them.

This clonotype was counted a single time. The CDR3 nucleotides read TGTGCCAGCAGCCACGGTGGATCGTGGGGGGGCGGGACCCAGTACTTC. Translating gives CASSHGGSWGGGTQYF. The V gene is TRBV7-6, the J gene TRBJ2-5; tentative D call: TRBD2 (7 bases). From germline, CDR1 is SGHVS and CDR2 FNYEAQ. The CDR3 is 16 amino acids. V was cut by 5 bases and J by 7 bases, with 23 bases left in between. Together with reference TRBV7-6 and TRBJ2-5, the CDR3 gives the full variable domain: GAGVSQSPRYKVTKRGQDVALRCDPISGHVSLYWYRQALGQGPEFLTYFNYEAQQDKSGLPNDRFSAERPEGSISTLTIQRTEQRDSAMYRCASSHGGSWGGGTQYFGPGTRLLVL.

This clonotype has just one count. The chain has TRBV7-9 and TRBJ2-5; TRBD1 might be the D (5 bases). Trimming shortened V by 5 bases and J by 5 bases, and 12 bases separated the two germline ends. This CDR3 contains 13 residues. Germline values: CDR1 SEHNR, CDR2 FQNEAQ (reference sequence). CDR3 nucleotide sequence: TGTGCCAGCAGCATATCCTCAGGGGAGACCCAGTACTTC. Residues: CASSISSGETQYF. Full variable domain (rest looked up from reference TRBV7-9 and TRBJ2-5): DTGVSQNPRHKITKRGQNVTFRCDPISEHNRLYWYRQTLGQGPEFLTYFQNEAQLEKSRLLSDRFSAERPKGSFSTLEIQRTEQGDSAMYLCASSISSGETQYFGPGTRLLVL.

This chain links TRBV3-1 with TRBJ1-2, with TRBD1 matching over 9 bases. This CDR3 region has 14 residues. The ends lost 2 bases at V and 6 bases at J; junction bases unmatched: 4. Germline V gene lookup returns CDR1 LGHDT and CDR2 YNNKEL (reference sequence). The CDR3 sequence: CASSQWDRADGYTF. CDR3 DNA: TGTGCCAGCAGCCAATGGGACAGGGCGGATGGCTACACCTTC.

V usage is TRBV4-1 and J usage is TRBJ2-5, with D tentatively TRBD2 (5 bases). Germline values: CDR1 MGHRA, CDR2 YSYEKL. This CDR3 is built from 12 residues. Trimming took off 0 bases at V and 9 bases at J, with 8 bases between the two ends. CDR3 DNA sequence: TGCGCCAGCAGCCAAGAAGCGGCACCCCAGTACTTC. Encoded protein: CASSQEAAPQYF.

The chain employs TRBV20-1 and TRBJ2-7; 15 bases fit TRBD2. The germline gives CDR1 DFQATT, CDR2 SNEGSKA (reference sequence). This CDR3 is built from 19 residues. With 0 bases clipped from V and 7 bases from J, the junction kept 16 bases outside the gene matches. The CDR3 protein is CSARDPGLAGGRAAREQYF. CDR3 DNA sequence: TGCAGTGCTAGAGATCCCGGACTAGCGGGAGGGAGAGCCGCGAGGGAGCAGTACTTC.

This clonotype appeared once. Here the CDR3 DNA reads TGTGCCAGTAGGGACATACGATACGAGCAGTACTTC. Encoded protein: CASRDIRYEQYF. This sequence joins TRBV2 and TRBJ2-7, with D possibly being TRBD1 (6 bases). CDR3 size: 12 residues. Germline values: CDR1 SNHLY, CDR2 FYNNEI. V was pared by 9 bases and J by 4 bases, with 13 bases between.

The chain carries TRBV27 and TRBJ2-1; D possibly corresponds to TRBD2 (5 bases). Between the trimmed V and J ends, which lost 6 bases and 3 bases, there was a span of 12 bases. The CDR3 extends over 14 amino acids. Germline-derived CDR1 and CDR2 are MNHEY and SMNVEV (reference sequence). CDR3 sequence (DNA): TGTGCCAGCAGCCAGCGGACCCTCTACAATGAGCAGTTCTTC. Translation gives CASSQRTLYNEQFF.

V is TRBV6-1 and J is TRBJ1-5; D unclear. The CDR3 extends over 12 amino acids. Germline values: CDR1 MNHNS, CDR2 SASEGT. Trimming took 5 bases from V and 7 from J, leaving 9 bases between them. The CDR3 loop reads CASSPNEQPQHF. The CDR3 DNA sequence: TGTGCCAGCAGTCCGAATGAACAGCCCCAGCATTTT.

CDR3 nucleotides: TGCAGTGCTAGAGATGTAGGGCAGGTGTACAATCAGCCCCAGCATTTT. Translation gives CSARDVGQVYNQPQHF. V and J are TRBV20-1 and TRBJ1-5; D not resolved. CDR1 DFQATT and CDR2 SNEGSKA come from the germline V gene (reference sequence). The CDR3 runs 16 residues. The ends were cut back, 0 bases at V and 3 bases at J, with 15 bases in the middle.

The chain links TRBV20-1 to TRBJ2-7; 8 bases are a match to TRBD1. The CDR3 contains 13 residues. Unmatched junction bases numbered 6, after V lost 5 bases and J lost 3 bases. Germline V gene lookup returns CDR1 DFQATT and CDR2 SNEGSKA (reference sequence). CDR3 sequence reads: CSAHGQGNYEQYF. In DNA form, the CDR3 reads TGCAGTGCTCACGGACAGGGAAACTACGAGCAGTACTTC.

The J gene is TRBJ1-6, the V gene TRBV5-1; 8 positions match TRBD1. This CDR3 has 13 amino acids. CDR1 is SGHRS, CDR2 YFSETQ, per germline. With 0 bases clipped from V and 10 bases from J, the junction kept 0 bases outside the gene matches. CDR3 sequence (DNA): TGCGCCAGCAGCTTGGGACAGGGGTCACCCCTCCACTTT. It translates to CASSLGQGSPLHF.

V and J are TRBV20-1 and TRBJ2-7; the D gene could be TRBD1 or TRBD2 (6 bases each). V lost 3 bases and J lost 2, with 11 bases in between. CDR1 and CDR2 from the germline V gene are DFQATT and SNEGSKA (reference sequence). The CDR3 has 13 amino acids. Written as DNA, the CDR3 is TGCAGTGCTAGGATTAGGGGGGCCTACGAGCAGTACTTC. It specifies CSARIRGAYEQYF.

The gene calls are TRBV5-1 and TRBJ2-3, with no clear D. The germline V and J ends were trimmed by 0 bases and 0 bases, with 8 bases remaining between them. Germline CDR1 SGHRS, CDR2 YFSETQ. The CDR3 consists of 15 residues. The CDR3, as DNA: TGCGCCAGCAGCTTGGTCGGCCAGAGCACAGATACGCAGTATTTT. This gives the protein CASSLVGQSTDTQYF.

This chain joins TRBV2 and TRBJ2-5; no clear D. CDR3 length: 13 amino acids. CDR1 and CDR2 from the germline V gene are SNHLY and FYNNEI. The V end lost 2 bases, the J end lost 9 bases, and 13 bases lay between the germline ends. The CDR3 reads CASSEIPGGAQYF. The CDR3 DNA follows: TGTGCCAGCAGTGAAATTCCCGGTGGGGCCCAGTACTTC. Filled out from reference TRBV2 and TRBJ2-5, the complete variable domain reads EPEVTQTPSHQVTQMGQEVILRCVPISNHLYFYWYRQILGQKVEFLVSFYNNEISEKSEIFDDQFSVERPDGSNFTLKIRSTKLEDSAMYFCASSEIPGGAQYFGPGTRLLVL.

This chain links TRBV12-3 or TRBV12-4 with TRBJ2-3; 12 bases align to TRBD2. The CDR3 is made up of 16 amino acids. V was pared by 6 bases and J by 2 bases, with 6 bases of the junction left unmatched. The chain's CDR3 is CASSRLAGVNTDTQYF. For the CDR3, the DNA is TGTGCCAGCAGCCGACTAGCGGGGGTAAACACAGATACGCAGTATTTT.

The chain recombines TRBV9 with TRBJ2-5, with 11 bases matching TRBD2. V was clipped by 2 bases and J by 5 bases; unmatched bases: 5. This CDR3 has 15 amino acids. CDR1 and CDR2 (germline): SGDLS, YYNGEE. The chain's CDR3 is CASSVGLAGLETQYF. The DNA for the CDR3 is TGTGCCAGCAGCGTTGGACTAGCGGGCCTTGAGACCCAGTACTTC.

The CDR3 DNA reads as TGCAGTGCAACGAAGGCGGGTGGCGGGGAGCTGTTTTTT. Protein product: CSATKAGGGELFF. The chain recombines TRBV20-1 with TRBJ2-2, with a possible D match to TRBD2 (5 bases). From germline, CDR1 is DFQATT and CDR2 SNEGSKA (reference sequence). This CDR3 region has 13 residues. The V and J ends lost 6 bases and 7 bases respectively, with 15 bases between them.